The text below deals with one TCR beta chain. Antigen specificity is unknown. Every bit of the isolated RNA underwent reverse transcription, so sequencing read expressed TCRB transcripts. Sequencing used immunoSEQ multiplex PCR; TCRdb keeps in-frame clones, though not all of them. The table shows 45,000 to 65,000 clones, with roughly half occurring only once. This record comes from a study of beta chain features in type 1 diabetes. Study-wide points: There was a possibility that cDNA sequencing over-represented cells with high TCR expression. Type 1 diabetes patients had TCRB CDR3s that were shorter (moderately but significantly so) in all four CD4+ subsets. Naive, central memory and regulatory TCRB repertoires appeared more similar among patients than healthy donors.

CD4+ cells of the naive, central memory, regulatory and stem cell-like memory types were sorted via CD45RO/CCR7/CD25/CD127/CD95/CD27. Trimming cost V 6 bases and J 10 bases; bases outside gene matches: 15. Germline loops: CDR1 SQVTM, CDR2 ANQGSEA. This CDR3 is 14 amino acids long. Source material: Tregs from blood. The chain links TRBV29-1 to TRBJ2-1; TRBD1 aligns across 7 bases. The receptor was isolated from a woman in her thirties or forties with type 1 diabetes. The CDR3 DNA reads TGCAGCGTAACCGGACAGGTAACTATGCGGGAGCAGTTCTTC. Its protein product is CSVTGQVTMREQFF.